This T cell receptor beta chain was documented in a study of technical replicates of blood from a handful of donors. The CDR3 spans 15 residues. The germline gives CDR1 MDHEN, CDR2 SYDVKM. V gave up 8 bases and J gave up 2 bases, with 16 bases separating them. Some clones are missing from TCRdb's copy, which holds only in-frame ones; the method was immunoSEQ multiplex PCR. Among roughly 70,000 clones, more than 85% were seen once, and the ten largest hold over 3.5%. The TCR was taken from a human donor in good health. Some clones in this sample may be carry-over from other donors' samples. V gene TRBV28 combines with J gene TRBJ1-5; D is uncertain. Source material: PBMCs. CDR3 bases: TGTGCCAGCGTTGGGGAGGGTTGGGGCAATCAGCCCCAGCATTTT. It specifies CASVGEGWGNQPQHF.